The clone carrying this T cell receptor (beta chain) was counted ten times or more. The antigen is unknown. This sample is part of a study of T cells in Graves' hyperthyroidism and ophthalmopathy. Graves' hyperthyroidism qualified as stable when ophthalmopathy did not progress within 18 months. Source material for PBMCs was around 10 ml fresh peripheral blood. There were TCR beta CDR3 regions amplified from RNA transcripts. The HTBI set primed first-round TCR CDR3 RT-PCR. MiXCR was run by TCRdb on the multiplex PCR reads, yielding one entry per CDR3 protein. The table records some 200,000 distinct CDR3 sequences, around a sixth of them present only once. Broader study findings: Model output signaled ophthalmopathy a median 6.5 months ahead of onset.

Sequenced input: blood. The source of this sequence is a woman aged 50 to 60 with Graves' hyperthyroidism.

CDR3 coding DNA: TGTGCCAGCAGCCCTCGACTAGCGGGAGTCTATAATGAGCAGTTCTTC. Protein: CASSPRLAGVYNEQFF. The V gene is TRBV11-3, the J gene TRBJ2-1; TRBD2 matches at 12 bases. The CDR3 spans 16 residues. The J segment lost 7 bases and the V segment lost 5 bases, leaving 9 bases of the junction unmatched. CDR1 is SGHNT, CDR2 YENEEA, per germline.